Below are 17 T cell receptor beta chains sequenced from a single sample in a study of T cell responses to AZD1222 COVID-19 vaccine. Some clones are missing from TCRdb's copy, which holds only in-frame ones; the method was immunoSEQ multiplex PCR. This table holds under 150,000 clones, about 90% found once. The input for sequencing was peripheral blood, taken 28 days after the second AZD1222 dose. These receptors were collected from an adult who received the AZD1222 COVID-19 vaccine.

The gene calls are TRBV16 and TRBJ1-2, with D possibly TRBD1 on 5 matching bases. This CDR3 has 15 residues. Germline V gives CDR1 KGHSY, CDR2 FQNENV. V gave up 4 bases and J gave up 2 bases, with 14 bases separating them. The CDR3 DNA sequence: TGTGCCAGCAGCCTCTCGGGGGAGAGAAACTATGGCTACACCTTC. Its protein is CASSLSGERNYGYTF.

The rearrangement joins TRBV7-2 to TRBJ1-2, with D unclear. The length of the CDR3 is 13 residues. Germline CDR1 and CDR2: SGHTA and FQGNSA. V lost 1 base and J lost 5, with 8 bases in between. The CDR3 region has the DNA TGTGCCAGCAGCTTAGGGAACATGTATGGCTACACCTTC. This encodes CASSLGNMYGYTF.

This chain joins TRBV19 and TRBJ2-3; TRBD1 matches at 8 bases. J was trimmed by 0 bases and V by 2 bases; bases with no gene match: 1. The CDR3 length is 15 residues. Germline V gives CDR1 LNHDA, CDR2 SQIVND (reference sequence). The CDR3 loop is CASSIRQGSTDTQYF. The CDR3 nucleotides are TGTGCCAGTAGTATAAGACAGGGGAGCACAGATACGCAGTATTTT.

The chain links TRBV19 to TRBJ2-1; 15 nucleotides match TRBD2. CDR3 length: 17 residues. Germline V gene lookup returns CDR1 LNHDA and CDR2 SQIVND (reference sequence). CDR3 nucleotides: TGTGCAACTATCGGACTAGCGGGAGGGCGGGGATACAATGAGCAGTTCTTC. Its protein is CATIGLAGGRGYNEQFF.

This chain uses TRBV7-3 with TRBJ2-3; D perhaps matches TRBD2 (5 bases). CDR3 length equals 13 residues. From germline, CDR1 is SGHTA and CDR2 FQGTGA. V was cut by 5 bases and J by 4 bases, with 10 bases left in between. The CDR3 DNA is TGTGCCAGCAGCCTTTGGGGAGCAGATACGCAGTATTTT. Its protein product is CASSLWGADTQYF.

The gene calls are TRBV7-6 and TRBJ1-4; possible D gene TRBD1, 6 bases. This CDR3 is built from 11 residues. V was shortened by 5 bases and J by 13 bases, with 11 bases between the two germline ends. Looked up from germline, CDR1 is SGHVS and CDR2 is FNYEAQ. The DNA of the CDR3 is TGTGCCAGCAGCGAGGGACAACGACTGTTTTTT. Protein: CASSEGQRLFF.

The chain couples TRBV28 to TRBJ1-1, with a possible D match to TRBD1 (5 bases). The length of the CDR3 is 15 residues. Germline values: CDR1 MDHEN, CDR2 SYDVKM. V was clipped by 2 bases and J by 5 bases, with 15 bases between them. The chain's CDR3 is CASSLIRGTGTEAFF. The CDR3 DNA reads as TGTGCCAGCAGTTTAATCCGGGGGACTGGGACTGAAGCTTTCTTT.

The chain links TRBV27 to TRBJ1-1; D call uncertain. The CDR3 has 13 amino acids. Germline V lookup: CDR1 MNHEY, CDR2 SMNVEV (reference sequence). Between the trimmed V and J ends, which lost 4 bases and 0 bases, there was a span of 6 bases. The CDR3 DNA is TGTGCCAGCAGTTCCAGGATGAACACTGAAGCTTTCTTT. Its protein product is CASSSRMNTEAFF.

The chain combines TRBV19 with TRBJ1-2; D unclear. The CDR3 spans 13 residues. V lost 4 bases to trimming and J lost 8 bases, with 14 bases between them. Germline values: CDR1 LNHDA, CDR2 SQIVND (reference sequence). The CDR3 DNA follows: TGTGCCAGTAGTACCTCGGGAGCGGGGGGCTACACCTTC. It encodes CASSTSGAGGYTF. Full variable domain (rest looked up from reference TRBV19 and TRBJ1-2): DGGITQSPKYLFRKEGQNVTLSCEQNLNHDAMYWYRQDPGQGLRLIYYSQIVNDFQKGDIAEGYSVSREKKESFPLTVTSAQKNPTAFYLCASSTSGAGGYTFGSGTRLTVV.

The rearrangement links TRBV19 to TRBJ1-3; maybe TRBD1 (6 bases). This CDR3 is built from 13 residues. V gave up 4 bases and J gave up 6 bases, with 10 bases separating them. Germline CDR1 and CDR2: LNHDA and SQIVND (reference sequence). CDR3 residues: CASSRGGINTIYF. The CDR3 bases are TGTGCCAGTAGTAGAGGGGGGATAAACACCATATATTTT.

The J gene is TRBJ2-1, the V gene TRBV6-5, with 8 bases fitting TRBD1. Germline V gene data show CDR1 as MNHEY and CDR2 as SVGAGI. The CDR3 is 14 amino acids. V was clipped by 4 bases and J by 13 bases; unmatched bases: 12. The DNA of the CDR3 is TGTGCCAGCAGTTCTCTTATTGGACAGGGCCTTCAGTTCTTC. It is translated as CASSSLIGQGLQFF.

The chain combines TRBV10-3 with TRBJ1-3, with D possibly TRBD1 on 5 matching bases. This CDR3 is built from 17 residues. Trimming shortened V by 4 bases and J by 2 bases, and 18 bases separated the two germline ends. Germline V gene sequence: CDR1 ENHRY, CDR2 SYGVKD. The CDR3 loop is CAISGGTGIRTGNTIYF. For the CDR3, the DNA is TGTGCCATCAGTGGGGGGACCGGGATTCGGACTGGAAACACCATATATTTT.

V gene TRBV12-3 or TRBV12-4 combines with J gene TRBJ1-3; unclear D gene. The V end lost 5 bases, the J end lost 8 bases, and 10 bases lay between the germline ends. This CDR3 is 12 amino acids long. For the CDR3, the DNA is TGTGCCAGCAGTGTAAACAGAGACACCATATATTTT. Protein: CASSVNRDTIYF.

The rearrangement links TRBV5-8 to TRBJ2-4; 9 nucleotides match TRBD1. The CDR3 loop spans 12 amino acids. Germline assignment: CDR1 SGHTS and CDR2 YDEGEE. The trim removed 5 bases at V and 8 bases at J, leaving 2 bases unmatched. The CDR3, as DNA: TGTGCCAGCAGACAGGGGGCGGACATTCAGTACTTC. This translates into CASRQGADIQYF.

The chain carries TRBV19 and TRBJ2-7; possible D gene TRBD1, 5 bases. Trimming stripped 5 bases from V and 0 bases from J, with 8 bases between. The CDR3 has 13 residues. From germline, CDR1 is LNHDA and CDR2 SQIVND (reference sequence). Written as DNA, the CDR3 is TGTGCCAGTAGTTACCAGGGCTCCTACGAGCAGTACTTC. This gives the protein CASSYQGSYEQYF.

The chain's CDR3 is CASSLGVIAGDTQYF. The CDR3 region has the DNA TGTGCCAGCAGCTTAGGGGTGATAGCGGGAGATACGCAGTATTTT. V gene TRBV7-7 combines with J gene TRBJ2-3, with 7 positions matching TRBD2. J gave up 5 bases and V 1 base, and 6 bases lay outside the gene matches. This CDR3 spans 15 amino acids. CDR1 is SSHAT, CDR2 FNYEAQ, per germline (reference sequence).

The J gene is TRBJ2-3, the V gene TRBV5-1; weak D call: TRBD2 (5 bases). Germline V gene lookup returns CDR1 SGHRS and CDR2 YFSETQ. Between the trimmed V and J ends, which lost 7 bases and 4 bases, there was a span of 16 bases. The CDR3 contains 14 residues. The CDR3 DNA sequence: TGCGCCAGCGGGCGTCTGGCGGGCCCAGATACGCAGTATTTT. Encoded protein: CASGRLAGPDTQYF.